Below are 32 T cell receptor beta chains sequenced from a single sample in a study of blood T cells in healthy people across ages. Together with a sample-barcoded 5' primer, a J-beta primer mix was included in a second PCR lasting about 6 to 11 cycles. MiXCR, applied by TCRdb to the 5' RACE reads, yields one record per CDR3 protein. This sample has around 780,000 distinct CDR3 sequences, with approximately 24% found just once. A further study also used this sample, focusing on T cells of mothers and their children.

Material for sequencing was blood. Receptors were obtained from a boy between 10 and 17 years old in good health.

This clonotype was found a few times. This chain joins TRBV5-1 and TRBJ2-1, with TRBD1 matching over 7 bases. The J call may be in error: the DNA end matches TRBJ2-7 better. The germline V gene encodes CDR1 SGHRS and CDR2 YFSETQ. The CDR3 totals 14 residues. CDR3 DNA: TGCGCCAGCAGCAGAAACAGGGGTGACTACGAGCAGTACTTC. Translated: CASSRNRGDYEQYF.

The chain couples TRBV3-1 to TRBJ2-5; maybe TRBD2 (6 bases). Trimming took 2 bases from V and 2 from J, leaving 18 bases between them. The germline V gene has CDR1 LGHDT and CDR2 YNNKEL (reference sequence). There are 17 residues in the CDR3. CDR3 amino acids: CASSQPWAGYGQETQYF. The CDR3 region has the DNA TGTGCCAGCAGCCAACCATGGGCGGGATACGGACAAGAGACCCAGTACTTC.

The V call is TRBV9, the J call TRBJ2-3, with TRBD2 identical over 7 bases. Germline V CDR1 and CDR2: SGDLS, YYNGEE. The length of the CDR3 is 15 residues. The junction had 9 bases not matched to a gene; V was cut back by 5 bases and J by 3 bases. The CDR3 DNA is TGTGCCAGCAGGCGGGGAGCGGGATTAACAGATACGCAGTATTTT. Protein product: CASRRGAGLTDTQYF.

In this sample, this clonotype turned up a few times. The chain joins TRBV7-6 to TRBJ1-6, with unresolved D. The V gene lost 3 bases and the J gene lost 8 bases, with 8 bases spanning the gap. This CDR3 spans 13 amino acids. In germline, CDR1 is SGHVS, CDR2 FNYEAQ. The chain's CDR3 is CASSFGPDSPLHF. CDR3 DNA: TGTGCCAGCAGCTTTGGACCGGATTCACCCCTCCACTTT.

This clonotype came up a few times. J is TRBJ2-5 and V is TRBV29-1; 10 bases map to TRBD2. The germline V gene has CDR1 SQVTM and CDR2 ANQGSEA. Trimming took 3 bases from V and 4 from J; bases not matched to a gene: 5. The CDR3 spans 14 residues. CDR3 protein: CSVESSGGIETQYF. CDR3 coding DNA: TGCAGCGTTGAGAGTAGCGGGGGGATAGAGACCCAGTACTTC.

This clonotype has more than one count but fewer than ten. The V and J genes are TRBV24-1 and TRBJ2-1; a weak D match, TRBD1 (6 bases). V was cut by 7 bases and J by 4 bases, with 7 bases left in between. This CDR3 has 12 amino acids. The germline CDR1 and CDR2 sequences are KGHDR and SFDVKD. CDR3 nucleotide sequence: TGTGCCACCAGAGGACAGTACAATGAGCAGTTCTTC. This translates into CATRGQYNEQFF.

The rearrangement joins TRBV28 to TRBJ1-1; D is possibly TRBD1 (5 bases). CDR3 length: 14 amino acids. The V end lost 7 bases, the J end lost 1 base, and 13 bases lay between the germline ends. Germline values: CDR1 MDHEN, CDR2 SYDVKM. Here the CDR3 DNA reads TGTGCCAGCACCCTCCGGGGGTGGAACACTGAAGCTTTCTTT. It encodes CASTLRGWNTEAFF.

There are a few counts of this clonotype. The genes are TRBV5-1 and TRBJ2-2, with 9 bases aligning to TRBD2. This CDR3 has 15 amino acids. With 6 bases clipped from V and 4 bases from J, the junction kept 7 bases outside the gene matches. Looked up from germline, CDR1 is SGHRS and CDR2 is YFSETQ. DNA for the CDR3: TGCGCCAGCAAGTGGCTAGCGGGGAGCACCGGGGAGCTGTTTTTT. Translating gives CASKWLAGSTGELFF.

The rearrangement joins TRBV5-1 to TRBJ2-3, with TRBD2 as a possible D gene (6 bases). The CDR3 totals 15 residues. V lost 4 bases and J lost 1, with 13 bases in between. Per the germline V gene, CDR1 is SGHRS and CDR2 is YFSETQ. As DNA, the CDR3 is TGCGCCAGCAGCCCGGGACTGGACCGCACAGATACGCAGTATTTT. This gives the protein CASSPGLDRTDTQYF.

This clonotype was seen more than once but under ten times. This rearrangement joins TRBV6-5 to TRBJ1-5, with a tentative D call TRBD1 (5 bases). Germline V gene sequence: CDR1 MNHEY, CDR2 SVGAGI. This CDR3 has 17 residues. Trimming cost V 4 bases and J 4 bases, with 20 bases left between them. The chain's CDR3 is CASSSSGRGSKNQPQHF. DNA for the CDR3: TGTGCCAGCAGTTCCTCGGGTAGGGGAAGTAAAAATCAGCCCCAGCATTTT.

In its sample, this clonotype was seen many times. In DNA form, the CDR3 reads TGCGCCAGCAGCATGGGTCAGATTCAAGAGACCCAGTACTTC. It codes for CASSMGQIQETQYF. V gene TRBV5-1 combines with J gene TRBJ2-5; D unclear. This CDR3 contains 14 residues. V dropped 4 bases and J dropped 2 bases, with 12 bases sitting between them. Germline V gene data show CDR1 as SGHRS and CDR2 as YFSETQ.

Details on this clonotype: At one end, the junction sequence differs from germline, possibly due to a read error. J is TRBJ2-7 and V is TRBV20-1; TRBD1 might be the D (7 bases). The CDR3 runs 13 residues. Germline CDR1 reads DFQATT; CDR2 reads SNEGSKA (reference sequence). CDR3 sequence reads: CSVNPGQIPGEDF. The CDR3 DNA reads TGCAGTGTCAATCCGGGACAGATCCCCGGGGAGGACTTC.

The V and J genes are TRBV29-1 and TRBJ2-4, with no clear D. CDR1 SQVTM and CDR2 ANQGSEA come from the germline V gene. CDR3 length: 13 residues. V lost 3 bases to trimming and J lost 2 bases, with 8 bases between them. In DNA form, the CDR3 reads TGCAGCGTTGATAGTGCTACCAAAAACATTCAGTACTTC. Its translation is CSVDSATKNIQYF.

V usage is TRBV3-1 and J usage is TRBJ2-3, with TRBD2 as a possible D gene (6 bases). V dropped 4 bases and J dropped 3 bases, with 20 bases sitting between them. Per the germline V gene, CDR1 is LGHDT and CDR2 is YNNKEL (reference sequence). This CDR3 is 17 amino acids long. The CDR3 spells CASSPRPNSAGTDTQYF. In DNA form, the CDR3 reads TGTGCCAGCAGCCCCAGGCCGAACAGCGCGGGGACAGATACGCAGTATTTT.

CDR3 nucleotides: TGTGCCAGCAGCTCGTGGACATCAGACTCTTATGGCTACACCTTC. This sequence encodes CASSSWTSDSYGYTF. The V gene is TRBV7-9, the J gene TRBJ1-2; maybe TRBD1 (5 bases). Trimming took 4 bases from V and 5 from J, leaving 17 bases between them. The CDR3 extends over 15 amino acids. Looked up from germline, CDR1 is SEHNR and CDR2 is FQNEAQ (reference sequence).

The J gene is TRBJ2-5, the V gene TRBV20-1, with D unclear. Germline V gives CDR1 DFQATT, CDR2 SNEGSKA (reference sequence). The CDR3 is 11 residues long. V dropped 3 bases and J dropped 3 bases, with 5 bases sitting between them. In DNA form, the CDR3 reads TGCAGTGCTAGCAGGAAAGAGACCCAGTACTTC. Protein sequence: CSASRKETQYF.

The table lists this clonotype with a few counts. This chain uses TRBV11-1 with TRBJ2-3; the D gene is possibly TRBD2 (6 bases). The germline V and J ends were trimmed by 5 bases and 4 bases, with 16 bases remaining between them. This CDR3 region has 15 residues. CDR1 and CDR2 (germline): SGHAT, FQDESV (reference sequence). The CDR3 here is CASSLRLGLADTQYF. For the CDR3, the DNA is TGTGCCAGCAGCCTAAGACTAGGTCTCGCAGATACGCAGTATTTT.

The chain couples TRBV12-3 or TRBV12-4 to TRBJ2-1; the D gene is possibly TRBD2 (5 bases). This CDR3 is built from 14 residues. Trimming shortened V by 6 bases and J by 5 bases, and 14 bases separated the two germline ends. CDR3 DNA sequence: TGTGCCAGCAGCTCTTTTCGGGAAAACAATGAGCAGTTCTTC. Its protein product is CASSSFRENNEQFF.

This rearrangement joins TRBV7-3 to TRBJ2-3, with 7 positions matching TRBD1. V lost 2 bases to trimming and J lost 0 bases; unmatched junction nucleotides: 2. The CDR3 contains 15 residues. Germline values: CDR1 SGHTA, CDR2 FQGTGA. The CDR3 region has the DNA TGTGCCAGCAGCTTACGGGGACAGAGCACAGATACGCAGTATTTT. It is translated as CASSLRGQSTDTQYF.

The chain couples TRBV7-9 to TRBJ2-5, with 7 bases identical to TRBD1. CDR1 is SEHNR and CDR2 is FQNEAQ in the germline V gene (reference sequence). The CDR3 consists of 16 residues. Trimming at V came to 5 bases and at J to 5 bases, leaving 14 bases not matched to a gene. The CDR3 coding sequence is TGTGCCAGCAGCCCAGCGGCGACAGGGTCTGCGGAGACCCAGTACTTC. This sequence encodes CASSPAATGSAETQYF. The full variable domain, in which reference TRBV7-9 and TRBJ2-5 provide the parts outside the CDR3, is DTGVSQNPRHKITKRGQNVTFRCDPISEHNRLYWYRQTLGQGPEFLTYFQNEAQLEKSRLLSDRFSAERPKGSFSTLEIQRTEQGDSAMYLCASSPAATGSAETQYFGPGTRLLVL.

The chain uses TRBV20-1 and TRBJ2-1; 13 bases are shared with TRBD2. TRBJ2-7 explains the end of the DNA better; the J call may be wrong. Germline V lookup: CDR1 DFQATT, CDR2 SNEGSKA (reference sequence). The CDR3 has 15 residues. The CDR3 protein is CSARELAGGSYEQYF. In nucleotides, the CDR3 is TGCAGTGCTAGAGAACTAGCGGGGGGGTCCTACGAGCAGTACTTC.

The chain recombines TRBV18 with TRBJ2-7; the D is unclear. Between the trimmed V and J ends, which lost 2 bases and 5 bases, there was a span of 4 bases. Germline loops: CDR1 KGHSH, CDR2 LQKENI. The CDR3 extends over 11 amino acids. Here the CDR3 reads CASSPKNEQYF. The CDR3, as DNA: TGTGCCAGCTCACCAAAGAACGAGCAGTACTTC.

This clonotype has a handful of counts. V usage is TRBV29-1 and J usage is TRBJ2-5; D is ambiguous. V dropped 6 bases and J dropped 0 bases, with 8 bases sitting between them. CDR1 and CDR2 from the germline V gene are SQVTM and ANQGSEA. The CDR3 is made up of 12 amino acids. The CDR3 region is CSVLLNQETQYF. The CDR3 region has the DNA TGCAGCGTCCTACTGAACCAAGAGACCCAGTACTTC.

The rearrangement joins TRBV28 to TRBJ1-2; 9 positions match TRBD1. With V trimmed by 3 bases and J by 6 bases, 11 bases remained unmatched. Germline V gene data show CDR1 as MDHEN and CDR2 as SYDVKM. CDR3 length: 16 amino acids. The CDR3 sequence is CASSLVLATGGDGYTF. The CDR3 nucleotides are TGTGCCAGCAGTTTGGTCCTCGCTACAGGGGGCGATGGCTACACCTTC.

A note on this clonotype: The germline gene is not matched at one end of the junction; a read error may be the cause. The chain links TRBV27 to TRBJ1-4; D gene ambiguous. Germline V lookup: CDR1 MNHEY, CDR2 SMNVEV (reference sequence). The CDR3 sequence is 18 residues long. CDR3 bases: TGTGCCAGCAGTCCTACCCCGACCATTGACGGACCATGGGAAAGACTGTTTTTT. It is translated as CASSPTPTIDGPWERLFF.

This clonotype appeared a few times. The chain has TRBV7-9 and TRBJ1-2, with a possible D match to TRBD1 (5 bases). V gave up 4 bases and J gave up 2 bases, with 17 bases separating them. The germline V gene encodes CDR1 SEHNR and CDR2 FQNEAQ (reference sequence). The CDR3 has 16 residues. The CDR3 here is CASSSYRDRLNYGYTF. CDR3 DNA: TGTGCCAGCAGCTCCTACCGGGACCGATTAAACTATGGCTACACCTTC.

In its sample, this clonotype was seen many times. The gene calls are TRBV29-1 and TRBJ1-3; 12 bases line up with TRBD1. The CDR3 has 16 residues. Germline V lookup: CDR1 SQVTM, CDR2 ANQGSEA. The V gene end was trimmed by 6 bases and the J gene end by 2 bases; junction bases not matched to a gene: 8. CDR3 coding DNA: TGCAGCGTCTTTTACGGGACAGGGGGCACTGGAAACACCATATATTTT. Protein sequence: CSVFYGTGGTGNTIYF.

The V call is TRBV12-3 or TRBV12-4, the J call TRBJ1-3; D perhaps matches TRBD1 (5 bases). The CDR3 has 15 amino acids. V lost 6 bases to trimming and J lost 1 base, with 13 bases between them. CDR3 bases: TGTGCCAGCAGACCCCAGGGCTTTTCTGGAAACACCATATATTTT. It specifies CASRPQGFSGNTIYF.

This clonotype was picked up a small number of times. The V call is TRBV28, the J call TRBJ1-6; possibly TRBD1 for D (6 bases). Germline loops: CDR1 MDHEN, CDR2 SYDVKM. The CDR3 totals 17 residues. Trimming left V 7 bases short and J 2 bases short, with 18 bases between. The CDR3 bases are TGTGCCAGCAAAAGGGGAAACAGGGTCACCTATAATTCACCCCTCCACTTT. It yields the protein CASKRGNRVTYNSPLHF.

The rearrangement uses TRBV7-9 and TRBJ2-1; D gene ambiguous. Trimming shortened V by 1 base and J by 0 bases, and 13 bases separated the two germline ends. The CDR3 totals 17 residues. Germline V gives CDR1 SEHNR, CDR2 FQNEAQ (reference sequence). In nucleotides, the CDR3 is TGTGCCAGCAGCTTAGATTTGGCAGATAGCTCCTACAATGAGCAGTTCTTC. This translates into CASSLDLADSSYNEQFF. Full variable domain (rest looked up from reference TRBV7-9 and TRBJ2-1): DTGVSQNPRHKITKRGQNVTFRCDPISEHNRLYWYRQTLGQGPEFLTYFQNEAQLEKSRLLSDRFSAERPKGSFSTLEIQRTEQGDSAMYLCASSLDLADSSYNEQFFGPGTRLTVL.

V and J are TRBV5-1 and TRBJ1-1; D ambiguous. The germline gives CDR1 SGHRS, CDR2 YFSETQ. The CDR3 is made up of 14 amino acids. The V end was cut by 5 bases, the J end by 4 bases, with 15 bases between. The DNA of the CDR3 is TGCGCCAGCAGTCGTGTCCCCGAGGGCACTGAAGCTTTCTTT. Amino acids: CASSRVPEGTEAFF.

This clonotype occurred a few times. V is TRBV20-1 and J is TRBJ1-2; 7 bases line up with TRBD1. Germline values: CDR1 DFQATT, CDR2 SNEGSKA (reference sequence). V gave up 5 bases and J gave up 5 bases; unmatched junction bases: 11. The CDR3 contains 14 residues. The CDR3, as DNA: TGCAGTGCTCAAATTCGGACAGGAATGTATGGCTACACCTTC. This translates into CSAQIRTGMYGYTF.